The 29 T cell receptor beta chains below come from one sample, sequenced in a study of vaccination and CD4 T cells after COVID-19. The Oncomine TCR Beta short-read assay was applied to DNA of cultured CD4+ T cells. TCRdb ran MiXCR on the PCR reads and lists one entry per CDR3 protein. This sample yields roughly 8,900 distinct CDR3 sequences, of which approximately 56% are seen a single time; roughly 15% belongs to the top ten. No cognate antigen is known for these TCRs. The treatment here: approximately nine-day PBMC culture with coronavirus spike peptide pools or control peptides (ViraFEST assay). The specimen was cultured CD4+ T cells from blood, collected after SARS-CoV-2 vaccination. Receptors were obtained from a human donor with COVID-19.

The chain couples TRBV15 to TRBJ2-1; tentatively, D is TRBD1 (5 bases). Trimming stripped 3 bases from V and 15 bases from J, with 15 bases between. Germline lookup yields CDR1 LNHNV and CDR2 YYDKDF (reference sequence). This CDR3 has 12 amino acids. For the CDR3, the DNA is TGTGCCACCAGCAGTGGCAGGGAAGGTTTGTTCTTC. Translation gives CATSSGREGLFF.

This chain joins TRBV10-1 and TRBJ1-1, with a weak D call TRBD1 (5 bases). The length of the CDR3 is 12 residues. Trimming removed 2 bases at V and 7 bases at J, with 8 bases between. Germline loops: CDR1 WNHNN, CDR2 SYGVQD (reference sequence). The CDR3 coding sequence is TGCGCCAGCAGTGAGGGGCAGGGTGAAGCTTTCTTT. It specifies CASSEGQGEAFF.

This clonotype was counted once. J is TRBJ2-7 and V is TRBV4-3; the D is unclear. The CDR3 length is 14 residues. The germline V gene has CDR1 LGHNA and CDR2 YSLEER. The V gene lost 1 base and the J gene lost 7 bases, with 14 bases spanning the gap. The CDR3 sequence: CASSQVLGMGEQYF. CDR3 bases: TGCGCCAGCAGCCAAGTCTTGGGGATGGGTGAGCAGTACTTC.

The chain recombines TRBV19 with TRBJ1-5; TRBD1 matches 9 bases. The CDR3 extends over 14 amino acids. Germline V gene data show CDR1 as LNHDA and CDR2 as SQIVND (reference sequence). After removal of 7 bases from V and 6 bases from J, the junction contained 7 bases not matched to a gene. CDR3 nucleotides: TGTGCCAGTACCGGGACAGGGTTCCGTCAGCCCCAGCATTTT. Translated: CASTGTGFRQPQHF.

The rearrangement links TRBV7-3 to TRBJ2-5, with a possible D match to TRBD1 (6 bases). Trimming left V 4 bases short and J 3 bases short, with 9 bases between. The V gene's germline CDR1 is SGHTA and CDR2 FQGTGA. The CDR3 is 13 amino acids. The CDR3 sequence: CASSSGQKETQYF. In nucleotides, the CDR3 is TGTGCCAGCAGCTCCGGACAGAAAGAGACCCAGTACTTC.

This chain links TRBV20-1 with TRBJ2-7, with D perhaps matching TRBD1 (6 bases). Deletions cut 5 bases from V and 6 bases from J, with 14 bases between. This CDR3 comprises 12 residues. CDR1 and CDR2 (germline): DFQATT, SNEGSKA (reference sequence). The CDR3 loop is CSAGSGAGEQYF. DNA for the CDR3: TGCAGTGCTGGGTCAGGGGCGGGCGAGCAGTACTTC.

The V call is TRBV20-1, the J call TRBJ2-3; 9 nucleotides line up with TRBD1. V was pared by 1 base and J by 6 bases, with 5 bases of the junction left unmatched. This CDR3 contains 14 residues. Germline CDR1 and CDR2: DFQATT and SNEGSKA (reference sequence). Here the CDR3 DNA reads TGCAGTGCTAGAGCCTGGACAGGGGTGGATACGCAGTATTTT. This gives the protein CSARAWTGVDTQYF.

This clonotype appeared a few times. The chain links TRBV6-1 to TRBJ1-5; D unresolved. V gave up 4 bases and J gave up 3 bases, with 13 bases separating them. Germline V lookup: CDR1 MNHNS, CDR2 SASEGT. The CDR3 loop spans 15 amino acids. The CDR3 sequence is CASSVIVQSNQPQHF. CDR3 nucleotides: TGTGCCAGCAGTGTAATAGTCCAGTCCAATCAGCCCCAGCATTTT.

The chain is built from TRBV7-8 and TRBJ2-7; D is possibly TRBD1 (5 bases). The V gene's germline CDR1 is SGHVS and CDR2 FQNEAQ. The CDR3 has 12 amino acids. Trimming cost V 6 bases and J 3 bases, with 9 bases left between them. CDR3 sequence (DNA): TGTGCCAGCAGGACAGCCGGCTACGAGCAGTACTTC. Translated: CASRTAGYEQYF.

The chain carries TRBV6-1 and TRBJ1-2, with TRBD1 matching 9 bases. Germline V gene data show CDR1 as MNHNS and CDR2 as SASEGT. Trimming removed 6 bases from V and 7 bases from J; junction bases left unmatched: 12. The CDR3 is 15 amino acids. The CDR3 sequence: CASREEGQGIRGYTF. The CDR3 DNA follows: TGTGCCAGCAGGGAGGAGGGACAGGGAATTCGTGGCTACACCTTC.

The rearrangement links TRBV20-1 to TRBJ2-5, with D perhaps given as TRBD1 or TRBD2 (6 bases each). Germline V gene sequence: CDR1 DFQATT, CDR2 SNEGSKA (reference sequence). This CDR3 is built from 13 residues. V dropped 5 bases and J dropped 0 bases, with 10 bases sitting between them. CDR3 residues: CSAGGTNQETQYF. CDR3 DNA sequence: TGCAGTGCTGGGGGGACAAACCAAGAGACCCAGTACTTC.

The chain links TRBV7-8 to TRBJ1-5; D not certain. CDR1 and CDR2 (germline): SGHVS, FQNEAQ. V shed 2 bases and J shed 8 bases, with 16 bases lying between them. This CDR3 has 15 amino acids. In nucleotides, the CDR3 is TGTGCCAGCAGCTTAACCCTGACGGCCAGTGAGCCCCAGCATTTT. It translates to CASSLTLTASEPQHF.

This clonotype was counted a few times. The chain couples TRBV20-1 to TRBJ2-5; 8 nucleotides line up with TRBD2. The CDR3 runs to 17 residues. Germline values: CDR1 DFQATT, CDR2 SNEGSKA (reference sequence). The CDR3 loop reads CSPRVLLERGYQETQYF. DNA for the CDR3: TGCAGCCCACGAGTTTTATTGGAGCGGGGGTACCAAGAGACCCAGTACTTC.

The chain carries TRBV20-1 and TRBJ2-3, with D perhaps TRBD2 (5 bases). Looked up from germline, CDR1 is DFQATT and CDR2 is SNEGSKA (reference sequence). The CDR3 loop spans 16 amino acids. The V end was cut by 4 bases, the J end by 1 base, with 18 bases between. CDR3 residues: CSATHRPPGGTDTQYF. Here the CDR3 DNA reads TGCAGTGCTACACACCGACCCCCCGGGGGCACAGATACGCAGTATTTT.

This clonotype has a handful of counts. The chain carries TRBV7-8 and TRBJ1-5, with D tentatively TRBD1 (5 bases). CDR3 length: 17 amino acids. V lost 3 bases to trimming and J lost 0 bases, with 15 bases between them. Germline-derived CDR1 and CDR2 are SGHVS and FQNEAQ. This CDR3 is CASSFTVQGGSNQPQHF. DNA of the CDR3: TGTGCCAGCAGCTTTACCGTCCAGGGTGGTAGCAATCAGCCCCAGCATTTT.

V is TRBV7-9 and J is TRBJ1-1; perhaps TRBD1 as D (5 bases). The ends were cut back, 3 bases at V and 7 bases at J, with 12 bases in the middle. Germline V CDR1 and CDR2: SEHNR, FQNEAQ (reference sequence). There are 13 residues in the CDR3. The CDR3 nucleotides are TGTGCCAGCAGCTTCAGCGGGACCAATGAAGCTTTCTTT. Translated, it gives CASSFSGTNEAFF.

V usage is TRBV20-1 and J usage is TRBJ2-5, with 8 bases that match TRBD2. This CDR3 region has 13 residues. Germline values: CDR1 DFQATT, CDR2 SNEGSKA (reference sequence). Unmatched junction bases numbered 7, after V lost 6 bases and J lost 4 bases. CDR3 amino acids: CSAMSGGRETQYF. CDR3 nucleotide sequence: TGCAGTGCAATGAGCGGGGGTAGAGAGACCCAGTACTTC.

In its sample, this clonotype was seen a few times. The genes are TRBV20-1 and TRBJ1-6, with a tentative D call TRBD1 (6 bases). The CDR3 is 18 amino acids. Germline CDR1 reads DFQATT; CDR2 reads SNEGSKA (reference sequence). Trimming removed 0 bases at V and 4 bases at J, with 19 bases between. The DNA of the CDR3 is TGCAGTGCTAGAGACCCAAACAGGGCCACCGTATATAATTCACCCCTCCACTTT. Encoded protein: CSARDPNRATVYNSPLHF.

The genes are TRBV6-2 or TRBV6-3 and TRBJ2-7, with 10 bases aligning to TRBD1. The CDR3 spans 14 residues. The germline V gene encodes CDR1 MNHEY and CDR2 SVGEGT. V lost 6 bases to trimming and J lost 0 bases; unmatched junction nucleotides: 2. CDR3 loop: CASRGQGSSYEQYF. In DNA form, the CDR3 reads TGTGCCAGCAGGGGACAGGGGAGCTCCTACGAGCAGTACTTC.

This chain uses TRBV5-4 with TRBJ2-3; 9 nucleotides align to TRBD2. V gave up 0 bases and J gave up 5 bases; unmatched junction bases: 4. Germline V gene sequence: CDR1 SGHNT, CDR2 YYREEE (reference sequence). This CDR3 is 15 amino acids long. The CDR3 nucleotides read TGTGCCAGCAGCTTGGCGCTAGCGGGGCAAGATACGCAGTATTTT. It codes for CASSLALAGQDTQYF.

J is TRBJ1-6 and V is TRBV6-1; D is possibly TRBD1 (5 bases). Trimming stripped 0 bases from V and 7 bases from J, with 19 bases between. This CDR3 has 18 residues. CDR1 is MNHNS and CDR2 is SASEGT in the germline V gene. The CDR3 DNA is TGTGCCAGCAGTGAAGCACCCCTAGGAGCAGGGCTCAATTCACCCCTCCACTTT. This sequence encodes CASSEAPLGAGLNSPLHF.

The chain uses TRBV20-1 and TRBJ2-1; D is perhaps TRBD2 (5 bases). The CDR3 runs to 17 residues. V gave up 0 bases and J gave up 7 bases, with 22 bases separating them. Germline-derived CDR1 and CDR2 are DFQATT and SNEGSKA (reference sequence). The CDR3 coding sequence is TGCAGTGCTAGAGATTCGGACGGGCAGCAGTGGAGGAATGAGCAGTTCTTC. Its protein product is CSARDSDGQQWRNEQFF.

The rearrangement joins TRBV7-2 to TRBJ2-3, with a tentative D call TRBD2 (6 bases). There are 14 residues in the CDR3. Looked up from germline, CDR1 is SGHTA and CDR2 is FQGNSA. In DNA, the CDR3 is TGTGGAAGCAGGCTAGCGCCTAGCACAGATACGCAGTATTTT. Translation: CGSRLAPSTDTQYF.

The V call is TRBV7-9, the J call TRBJ1-2; 9 bases match TRBD1. The length of the CDR3 is 13 residues. With V trimmed by 5 bases and J by 6 bases, 4 bases remained unmatched. Germline CDR1 is SEHNR and CDR2 is FQNEAQ (reference sequence). This CDR3 reads CASSQRQGDGYTF. In DNA, the CDR3 is TGTGCCAGCAGCCAGAGACAGGGGGATGGCTACACCTTC.

This clonotype was found a few times. The CDR3, as DNA: TGTGCCAGCAGTGGAGGGACAGGGGGAATCAGCAATCAGCCCCAGCATTTT. Translation gives CASSGGTGGISNQPQHF. The V gene is TRBV6-1, the J gene TRBJ1-5, with 11 bases aligning to TRBD1. Trimming at V came to 4 bases and at J to 1 base, leaving 6 bases not matched to a gene. CDR1 is MNHNS and CDR2 is SASEGT in the germline V gene. The length of the CDR3 is 17 residues.

V is TRBV6-1 and J is TRBJ2-5; TRBD2 matches at 12 bases. The CDR3 length is 16 residues. CDR1 is MNHNS and CDR2 is SASEGT in the germline V gene. J gave up 7 bases and V 4 bases, and 10 bases lay outside the gene matches. As DNA, the CDR3 is TGTGCCAGCAGTGCCACTAGCGGGGGGTACCAGGTGACCCAGTACTTC. Translating gives CASSATSGGYQVTQYF.

The chain links TRBV27 to TRBJ1-6; unclear D gene. In germline, CDR1 is MNHEY, CDR2 SMNVEV (reference sequence). This CDR3 spans 9 amino acids. Trimming shortened V by 10 bases and J by 8 bases, and 3 bases separated the two germline ends. The CDR3 DNA reads TGTGCCAAGGATTCACCCCTCCACTTT. It codes for CAKDSPLHF.

The V gene is TRBV7-3, the J gene TRBJ1-2, with a tentative D call TRBD1 (6 bases). This CDR3 has 15 amino acids. The V gene lost 4 bases and the J gene lost 7 bases, with 19 bases spanning the gap. Germline loops: CDR1 SGHTA, CDR2 FQGTGA. In nucleotides, the CDR3 is TGTGCCAGCAGCTCCCAAGGGGGAGGGCGAGGTGGCTACACCTTC. Its protein is CASSSQGGGRGGYTF.

The chain is built from TRBV20-1 and TRBJ2-5, with D tentatively TRBD2 (5 bases). Per germline, CDR1 DFQATT and CDR2 SNEGSKA (reference sequence). The CDR3 has 14 amino acids. Trimming took 6 bases from V and 3 from J, leaving 17 bases between them. The CDR3 spells CSALGLSGEETQYF. The CDR3 DNA reads TGCAGTGCCCTAGGGCTAAGCGGCGAAGAGACCCAGTACTTC.